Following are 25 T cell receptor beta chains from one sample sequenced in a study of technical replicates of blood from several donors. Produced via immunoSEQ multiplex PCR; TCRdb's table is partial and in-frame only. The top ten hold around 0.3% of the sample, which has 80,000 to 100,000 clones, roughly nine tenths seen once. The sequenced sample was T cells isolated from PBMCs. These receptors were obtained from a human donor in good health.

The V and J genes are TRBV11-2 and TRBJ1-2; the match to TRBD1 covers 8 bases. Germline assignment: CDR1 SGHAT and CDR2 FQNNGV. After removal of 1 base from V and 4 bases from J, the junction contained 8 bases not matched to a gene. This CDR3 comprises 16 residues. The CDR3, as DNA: TGTGCCAGCAGCTTAGGAGGACAGGGAGGAATCTATGGCTACACCTTC. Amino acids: CASSLGGQGGIYGYTF. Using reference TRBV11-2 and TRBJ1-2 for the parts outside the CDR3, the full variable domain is EAGVAQSPRYKIIEKRQSVAFWCNPISGHATLYWYQQILGQGPKLLIQFQNNGVVDDSQLPKDRFSAERLKGVDSTLKIQPAKLEDSAVYLCASSLGGQGGIYGYTFGSGTRLTVV.

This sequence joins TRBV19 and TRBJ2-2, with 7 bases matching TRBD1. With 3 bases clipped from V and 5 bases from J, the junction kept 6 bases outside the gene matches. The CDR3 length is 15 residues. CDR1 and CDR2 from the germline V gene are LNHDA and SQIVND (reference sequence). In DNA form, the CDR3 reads TGTGCCAGTAGTATCCTAGACAGGGAGACCGGGGAGCTGTTTTTT. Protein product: CASSILDRETGELFF.

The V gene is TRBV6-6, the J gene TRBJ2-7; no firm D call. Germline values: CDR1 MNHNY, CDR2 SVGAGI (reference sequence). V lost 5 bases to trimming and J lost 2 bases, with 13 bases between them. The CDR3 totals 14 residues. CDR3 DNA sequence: TGTGCCAGCAGTACCCCTACCCCCCCCTACGAGCAGTACTTC. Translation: CASSTPTPPYEQYF.

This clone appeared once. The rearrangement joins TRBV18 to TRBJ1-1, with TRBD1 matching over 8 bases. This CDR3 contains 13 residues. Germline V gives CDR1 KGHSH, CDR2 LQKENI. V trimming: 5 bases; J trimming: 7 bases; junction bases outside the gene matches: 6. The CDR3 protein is CASSTTGGSEAFF. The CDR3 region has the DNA TGTGCCAGCTCAACAACAGGGGGGAGTGAAGCTTTCTTT.

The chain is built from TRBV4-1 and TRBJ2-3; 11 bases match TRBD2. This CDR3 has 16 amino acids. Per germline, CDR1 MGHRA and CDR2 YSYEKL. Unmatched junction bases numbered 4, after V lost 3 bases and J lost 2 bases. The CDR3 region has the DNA TGCGCCAGCAGCCAGCGACTAGCGGGGCTCACAGATACGCAGTATTTT. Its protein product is CASSQRLAGLTDTQYF.

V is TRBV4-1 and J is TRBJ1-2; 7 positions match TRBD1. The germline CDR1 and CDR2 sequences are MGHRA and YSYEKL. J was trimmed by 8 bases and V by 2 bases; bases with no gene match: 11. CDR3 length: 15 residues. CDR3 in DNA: TGCGCCAGCAGCCAAACCGAACTAGGGGGCAGAGGCTACACCTTC. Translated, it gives CASSQTELGGRGYTF.

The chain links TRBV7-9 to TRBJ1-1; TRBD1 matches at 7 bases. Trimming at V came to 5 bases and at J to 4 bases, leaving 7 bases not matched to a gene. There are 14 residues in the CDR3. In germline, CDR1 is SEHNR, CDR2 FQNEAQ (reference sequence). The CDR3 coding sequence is TGTGCCAGCAGCCAGAGGACAGGAAGCACTGAAGCTTTCTTT. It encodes CASSQRTGSTEAFF.

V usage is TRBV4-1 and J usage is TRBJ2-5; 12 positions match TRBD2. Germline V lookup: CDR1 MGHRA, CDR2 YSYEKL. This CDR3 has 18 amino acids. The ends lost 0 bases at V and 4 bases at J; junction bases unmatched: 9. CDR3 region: CASSQDPLRLAGAETQYF. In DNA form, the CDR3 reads TGCGCCAGCAGCCAAGACCCCCTGCGACTAGCGGGAGCAGAGACCCAGTACTTC.

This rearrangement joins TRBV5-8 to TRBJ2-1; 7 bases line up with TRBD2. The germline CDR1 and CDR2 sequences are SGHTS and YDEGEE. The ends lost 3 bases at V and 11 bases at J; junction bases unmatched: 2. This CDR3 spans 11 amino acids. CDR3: CASSWGGKQFF. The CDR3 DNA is TGTGCCAGCAGCTGGGGGGGGAAGCAGTTCTTC.

For the CDR3, the DNA is TGCAGCGTTGCTAGGGAGAGTGAAAAACTGTTTTTT. Protein: CSVARESEKLFF. The chain uses TRBV29-1 and TRBJ1-4; the D is unclear. Trimming took off 4 bases at V and 7 bases at J, with 10 bases between the two ends. The CDR3 sequence is 12 residues long. Germline lookup yields CDR1 SQVTM and CDR2 ANQGSEA.

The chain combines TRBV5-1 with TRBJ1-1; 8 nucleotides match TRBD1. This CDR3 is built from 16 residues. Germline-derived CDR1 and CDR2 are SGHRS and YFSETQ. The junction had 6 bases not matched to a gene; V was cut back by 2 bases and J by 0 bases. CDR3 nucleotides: TGCGCCAGCAGCTTCGGACAGGGAGAAGTGAACACTGAAGCTTTCTTT. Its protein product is CASSFGQGEVNTEAFF.

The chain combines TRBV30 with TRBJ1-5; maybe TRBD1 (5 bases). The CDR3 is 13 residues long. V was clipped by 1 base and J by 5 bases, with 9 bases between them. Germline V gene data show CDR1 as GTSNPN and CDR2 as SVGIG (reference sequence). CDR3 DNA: TGTGCCTGGAGTGCGCAGGGCGATCAGCCCCAGCATTTT. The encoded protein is CAWSAQGDQPQHF.

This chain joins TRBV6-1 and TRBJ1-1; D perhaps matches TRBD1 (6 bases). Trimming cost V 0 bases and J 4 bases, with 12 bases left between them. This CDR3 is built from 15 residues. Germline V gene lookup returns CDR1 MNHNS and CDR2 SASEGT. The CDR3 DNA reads TGTGCCAGCAGTGAAGCGCTACAGGGCGTCACTGAAGCTTTCTTT. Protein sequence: CASSEALQGVTEAFF.

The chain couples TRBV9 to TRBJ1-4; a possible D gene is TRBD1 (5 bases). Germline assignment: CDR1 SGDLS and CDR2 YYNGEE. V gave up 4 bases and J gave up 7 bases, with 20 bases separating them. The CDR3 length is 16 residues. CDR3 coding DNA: TGTGCCAGCAGCCCCCGTAGTGGGGCGCGAATTGAAAAACTGTTTTTT. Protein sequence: CASSPRSGARIEKLFF.

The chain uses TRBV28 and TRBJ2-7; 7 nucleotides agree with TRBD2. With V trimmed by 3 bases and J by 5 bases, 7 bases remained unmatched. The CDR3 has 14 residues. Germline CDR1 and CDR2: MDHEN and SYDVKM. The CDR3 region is CASSLGREPHEQYF. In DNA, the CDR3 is TGTGCCAGCAGTTTGGGGCGGGAGCCCCACGAGCAGTACTTC.

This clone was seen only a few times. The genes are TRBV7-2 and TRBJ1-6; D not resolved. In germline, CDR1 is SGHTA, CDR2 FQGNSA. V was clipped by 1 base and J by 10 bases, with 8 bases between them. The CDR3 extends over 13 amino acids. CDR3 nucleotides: TGTGCCAGCAGCTTAGGGGTCGGGTCACCCCTCCACTTT. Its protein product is CASSLGVGSPLHF.

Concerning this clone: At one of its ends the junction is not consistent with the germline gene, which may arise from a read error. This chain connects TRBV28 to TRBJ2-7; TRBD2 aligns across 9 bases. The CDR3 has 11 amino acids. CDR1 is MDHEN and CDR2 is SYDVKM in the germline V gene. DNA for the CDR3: TGTGCCAGCAGTTCCGGGGTAGCGGGAGAATTC. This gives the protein CASSSGVAGEF.

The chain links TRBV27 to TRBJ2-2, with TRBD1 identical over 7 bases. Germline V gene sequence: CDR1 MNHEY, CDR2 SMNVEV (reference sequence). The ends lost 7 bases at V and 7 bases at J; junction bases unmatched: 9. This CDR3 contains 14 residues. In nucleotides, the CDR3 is TGTGCCAGCAACCTTAGGGGGCCGGTCGGGGAGCTGTTTTTT. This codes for CASNLRGPVGELFF.

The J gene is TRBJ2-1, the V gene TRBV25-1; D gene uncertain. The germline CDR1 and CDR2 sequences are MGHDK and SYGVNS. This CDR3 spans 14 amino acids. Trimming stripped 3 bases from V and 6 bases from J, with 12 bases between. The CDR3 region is CASSDLSGANEQFF. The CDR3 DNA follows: TGTGCCAGCAGTGACCTCTCAGGTGCCAATGAGCAGTTCTTC. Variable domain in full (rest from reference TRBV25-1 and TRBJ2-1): EADIYQTPRYLVIGTGKKITLECSQTMGHDKMYWYQQDPGMELHLIHYSYGVNSTEKGDLSSESTVSRIRTEHFPLTLESARPSHTSQYLCASSDLSGANEQFFGPGTRLTVL.

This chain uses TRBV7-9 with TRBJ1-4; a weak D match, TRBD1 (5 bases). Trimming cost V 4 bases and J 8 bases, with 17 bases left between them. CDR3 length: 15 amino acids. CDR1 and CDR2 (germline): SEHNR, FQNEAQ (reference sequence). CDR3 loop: CASSSTPGGVEKLFF. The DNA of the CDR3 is TGTGCCAGCAGCTCCACACCGGGGGGGGTGGAAAAACTGTTTTTT.

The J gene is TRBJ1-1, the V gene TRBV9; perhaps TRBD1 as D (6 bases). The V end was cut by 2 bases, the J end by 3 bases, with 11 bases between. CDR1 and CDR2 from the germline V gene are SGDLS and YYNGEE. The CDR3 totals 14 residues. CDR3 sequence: CASSVQGFDTEAFF. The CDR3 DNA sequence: TGTGCCAGCAGCGTCCAGGGGTTTGACACTGAAGCTTTCTTT.

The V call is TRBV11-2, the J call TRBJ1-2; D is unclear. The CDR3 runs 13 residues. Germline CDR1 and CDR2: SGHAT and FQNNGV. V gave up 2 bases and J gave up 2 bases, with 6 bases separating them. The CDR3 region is CASSLHRNYGYTF. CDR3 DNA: TGTGCCAGCAGCTTACACAGAAACTATGGCTACACCTTC.

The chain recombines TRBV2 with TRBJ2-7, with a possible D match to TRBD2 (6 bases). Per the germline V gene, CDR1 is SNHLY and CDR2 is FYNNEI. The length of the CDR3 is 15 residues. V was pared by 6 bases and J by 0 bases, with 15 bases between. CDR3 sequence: CASRGLRTNSYEQYF. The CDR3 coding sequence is TGTGCCAGCAGGGGACTGAGAACTAACTCCTACGAGCAGTACTTC.

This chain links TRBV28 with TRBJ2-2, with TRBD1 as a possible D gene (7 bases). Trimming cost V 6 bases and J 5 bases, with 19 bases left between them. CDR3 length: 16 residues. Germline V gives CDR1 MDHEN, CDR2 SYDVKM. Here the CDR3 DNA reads TGTGCCAGCAGCCGACAGGGACTTATGGGGACCGGGGAGCTGTTTTTT. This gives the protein CASSRQGLMGTGELFF.

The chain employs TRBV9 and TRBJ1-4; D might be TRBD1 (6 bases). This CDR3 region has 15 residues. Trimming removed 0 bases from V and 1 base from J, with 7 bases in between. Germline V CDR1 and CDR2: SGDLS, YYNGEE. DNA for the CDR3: TGTGCCAGCAGCGTAGGGACAGTAACTAATGAAAAACTGTTTTTT. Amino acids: CASSVGTVTNEKLFF.